These T cell receptor beta chains were read from a single sample in a study of technical replicates of blood from several donors. Some clones are missing from TCRdb's copy, which holds only in-frame ones; the method was immunoSEQ multiplex PCR. The table has 67,000 or so clones, roughly 92% seen once; the top ten hold roughly 0.33%. Sequencing input: T cells isolated from PBMCs. The source is a human donor in good health. CDR3s include the opening cysteine and the closing phenylalanine or tryptophan. D genes are given only for firm matches. Size values are once, few and many counts, or a class for expanded clones, and some rows have none.

J gene: TRBJ2-7
V gene: TRBV18
D gene: TRBD2
clone size: .
CDR3 protein: CASSPSPSGRGAVSYEQYF
CDR3 DNA: TGTGCCAGCTCACCATCGCCTAGCGGGAGGGGAGCGGTCTCCTACGAGCAGTACTTC

J gene: TRBJ2-7
V gene: TRBV5-6
D gene: TRBD2
clone size: .
CDR3 protein: CASSATSDSRREQYF
CDR3 DNA: TGTGCCAGCAGCGCTACTAGCGACTCCCGGCGTGAGCAGTACTTC

J gene: TRBJ1-4
V gene: TRBV7-9
D gene: TRBD1
clone size: .
CDR3 protein: CASSSDRDRGEKLFF
CDR3 DNA: TGTGCCAGCAGCTCCGACCGGGACAGGGGAGAAAAACTGTTTTTT

J gene: TRBJ1-5
V gene: TRBV2
D gene: .
clone size: .
CDR3 protein: CASSEKAGFLPQHF
CDR3 DNA: TGTGCCAGCAGTGAAAAGGCGGGGTTTTTGCCCCAGCATTTT

J gene: TRBJ1-2
V gene: TRBV11-2
D gene: TRBD1
clone size: .
CDR3 protein: CASSLDLQGQGPGGYTF
CDR3 DNA: TGTGCCAGCAGCTTAGACCTCCAGGGACAGGGGCCGGGGGGCTACACCTTC

J gene: TRBJ2-3
V gene: TRBV5-1
D gene: .
clone size: .
CDR3 protein: CASSLEAASTDTQYF
CDR3 DNA: TGCGCCAGCAGCTTGGAAGCGGCAAGCACAGATACGCAGTATTTT

J gene: TRBJ1-5
V gene: TRBV19
D gene: .
clone size: few
CDR3 protein: CASSMGGLQPQHF
CDR3 DNA: TGTGCCAGTAGTATGGGGGGGCTCCAGCCCCAGCATTTT

J gene: TRBJ2-1
V gene: TRBV7-2
D gene: TRBD1
clone size: .
CDR3 protein: CASRKPGQAYNEQFF
CDR3 DNA: TGTGCCAGCAGGAAACCGGGACAGGCCTACAATGAGCAGTTCTTC

J gene: TRBJ2-5
V gene: TRBV30
D gene: TRBD2
clone size: .
CDR3 protein: CAFGSSGSLWETQYF
CDR3 DNA: TGTGCCTTTGGGAGTAGCGGGAGTCTTTGGGAGACCCAGTACTTC

J gene: TRBJ2-2
V gene: TRBV7-9
D gene: .
clone size: .
CDR3 protein: CARTENTGELFF
CDR3 DNA: TGTGCCAGGACAGAGAACACCGGGGAGCTGTTTTTT

J gene: TRBJ1-2
V gene: TRBV30
D gene: .
clone size: .
CDR3 protein: CAWSVGGGYTF
CDR3 DNA: TGTGCCTGGAGTGTCGGTGGTGGCTACACCTTC

J gene: TRBJ2-2
V gene: TRBV11-2
D gene: TRBD2
clone size: .
CDR3 protein: CASSFRGRAGELFF
CDR3 DNA: TGTGCCAGCAGCTTTCGGGGGAGGGCGGGGGAGCTGTTTTTT

J gene: TRBJ2-7
V gene: TRBV27
D gene: TRBD1
clone size: once
CDR3 protein: CASRWTGGTYEQYF
CDR3 DNA: TGTGCCAGCAGGTGGACAGGGGGCACCTACGAGCAGTACTTC

J gene: TRBJ2-5
V gene: TRBV5-1
D gene: .
clone size: .
CDR3 protein: CASSLDQRGETQYF
CDR3 DNA: TGCGCCAGCAGCCTGGACCAGAGAGGGGAGACCCAGTACTTC

J gene: TRBJ2-5
V gene: TRBV19
D gene: .
clone size: .
CDR3 protein: CASSIGGGLGWETQYF
CDR3 DNA: TGTGCCAGTAGTATAGGAGGGGGTCTGGGGTGGGAGACCCAGTACTTC

J gene: TRBJ1-5
V gene: TRBV30
D gene: .
clone size: .
CDR3 protein: CAWSVGVGPSQPQHF
CDR3 DNA: TGTGCCTGGAGTGTAGGGGTCGGCCCCAGTCAGCCCCAGCATTTT

J gene: TRBJ2-1
V gene: TRBV10-3
D gene: TRBD2
clone size: .
CDR3 protein: CAISLTGLAGFGNEQFF
CDR3 DNA: TGTGCCATCAGCCTCACAGGACTAGCGGGTTTCGGGAATGAGCAGTTCTTC

J gene: TRBJ1-2
V gene: TRBV9
D gene: .
clone size: .
CDR3 protein: CASSVAFGQNYGYTF
CDR3 DNA: TGTGCCAGCAGCGTAGCCTTCGGACAGAACTATGGCTACACCTTC

J gene: TRBJ1-1
V gene: TRBV2
D gene: .
clone size: once
CDR3 protein: CASSDPRANTEAFF
CDR3 DNA: TGTGCCAGCAGTGATCCGAGAGCAAACACTGAAGCTTTCTTT

J gene: TRBJ1-3
V gene: TRBV9
D gene: .
clone size: once
CDR3 protein: CASSVSGGAGNTIYF
CDR3 DNA: TGTGCCAGCAGCGTAAGTGGCGGGGCTGGAAACACCATATATTTT

J gene: TRBJ2-5
V gene: TRBV19
D gene: TRBD1
clone size: .
CDR3 protein: CASSDRGSVETQYF
CDR3 DNA: TGTGCCAGTAGCGACAGGGGGTCAGTAGAGACCCAGTACTTC

J gene: TRBJ1-2
V gene: TRBV29-1
D gene: .
clone size: .
CDR3 protein: CSVNTGQDGYTF
CDR3 DNA: TGCAGCGTTAATACAGGGCAAGATGGCTACACCTTC

J gene: TRBJ2-7
V gene: TRBV5-4
D gene: TRBD1
clone size: .
CDR3 protein: CASSSGTGSYEQYF
CDR3 DNA: TGTGCCAGCAGCTCCGGGACAGGGTCCTACGAGCAGTACTTC

J gene: TRBJ1-3
V gene: TRBV9
D gene: TRBD1
clone size: .
CDR3 protein: CASSPQGTLSGNTIYF
CDR3 DNA: TGTGCCAGCAGCCCACAGGGGACCCTCTCTGGAAACACCATATATTTT

J gene: TRBJ2-7
V gene: TRBV7-6
D gene: .
clone size: .
CDR3 protein: CASSYRDTYEQYF
CDR3 DNA: TGTGCCAGCAGTTACAGGGATACCTACGAGCAGTACTTC

J gene: TRBJ2-7
V gene: TRBV7-9
D gene: .
clone size: .
CDR3 protein: CASSSSGQYLSYEQYF
CDR3 DNA: TGTGCCAGCAGCTCGAGCGGACAGTACCTCTCCTACGAGCAGTACTTC

J gene: TRBJ2-2
V gene: TRBV5-1
D gene: .
clone size: .
CDR3 protein: CASSLVNDRNTGELFF
CDR3 DNA: TGCGCCAGCAGCTTAGTTAACGACAGAAACACCGGGGAGCTGTTTTTT

J gene: TRBJ1-5
V gene: TRBV4-1
D gene: .
clone size: once
CDR3 protein: CASSQVLEQGSNQPQHF
CDR3 DNA: TGCGCCAGCAGCCAAGTGCTCGAACAGGGAAGCAATCAGCCCCAGCATTTT